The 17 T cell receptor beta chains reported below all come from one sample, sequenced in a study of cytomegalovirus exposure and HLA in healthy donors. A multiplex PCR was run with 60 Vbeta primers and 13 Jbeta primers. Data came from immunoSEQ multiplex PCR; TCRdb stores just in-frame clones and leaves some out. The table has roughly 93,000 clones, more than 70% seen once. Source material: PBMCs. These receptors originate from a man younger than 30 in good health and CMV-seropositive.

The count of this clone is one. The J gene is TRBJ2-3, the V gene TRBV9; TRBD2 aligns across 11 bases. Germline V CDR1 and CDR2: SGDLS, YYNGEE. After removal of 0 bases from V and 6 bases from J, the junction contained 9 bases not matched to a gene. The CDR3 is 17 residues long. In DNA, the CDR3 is TGTGCCAGCAGCGTAGGGCTAGCGGGGGGCCAGGGGGATACGCAGTATTTT. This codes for CASSVGLAGGQGDTQYF. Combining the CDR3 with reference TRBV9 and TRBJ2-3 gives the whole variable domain DSGVTQTPKHLITATGQRVTLRCSPRSGDLSVYWYQQSLDQGLQFLIQYYNGEERAKGNILERFSAQQFPDLHSELNLSSLELGDSALYFCASSVGLAGGQGDTQYFGPGTRLTVL.

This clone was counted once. The CDR3 nucleotides are TGTGCCTGGAGCGCTAGCGGGGAGCAGTACTTC. Residues: CAWSASGEQYF. The rearrangement links TRBV30 to TRBJ2-7, with 8 positions matching TRBD2. This CDR3 has 11 amino acids. Losses at the gene ends were 3 bases for V and 7 bases for J; bases not matched to a gene: 2. Germline lookup yields CDR1 GTSNPN and CDR2 SVGIG (reference sequence).

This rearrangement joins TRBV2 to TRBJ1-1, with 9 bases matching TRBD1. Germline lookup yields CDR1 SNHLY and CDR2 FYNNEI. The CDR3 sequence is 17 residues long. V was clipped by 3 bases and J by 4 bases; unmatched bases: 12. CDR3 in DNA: TGTGCCAGCAGTGAGTTAGGGACAGGGACAGGCGGCACTGAAGCTTTCTTT. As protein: CASSELGTGTGGTEAFF.

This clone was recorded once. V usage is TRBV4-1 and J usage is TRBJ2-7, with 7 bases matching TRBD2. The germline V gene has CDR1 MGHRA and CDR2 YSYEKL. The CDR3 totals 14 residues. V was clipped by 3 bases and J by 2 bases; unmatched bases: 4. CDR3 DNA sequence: TGCGCCAGCAGCCAGGGAGGGGACGCCTACGAGCAGTACTTC. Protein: CASSQGGDAYEQYF.

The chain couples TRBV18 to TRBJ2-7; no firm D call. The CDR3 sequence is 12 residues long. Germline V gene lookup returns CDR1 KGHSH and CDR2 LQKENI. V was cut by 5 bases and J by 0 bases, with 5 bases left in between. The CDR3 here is CASSSSSYEQYF. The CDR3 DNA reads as TGTGCCAGCTCATCATCCTCCTACGAGCAGTACTTC.

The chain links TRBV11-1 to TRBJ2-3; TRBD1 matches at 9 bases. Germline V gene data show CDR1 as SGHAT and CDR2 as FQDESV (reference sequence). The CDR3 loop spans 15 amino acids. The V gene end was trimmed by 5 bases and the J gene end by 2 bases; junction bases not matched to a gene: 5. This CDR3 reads CASSPGTGLTDTQYF. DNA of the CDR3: TGTGCCAGCAGCCCCGGGACAGGGCTCACAGATACGCAGTATTTT.

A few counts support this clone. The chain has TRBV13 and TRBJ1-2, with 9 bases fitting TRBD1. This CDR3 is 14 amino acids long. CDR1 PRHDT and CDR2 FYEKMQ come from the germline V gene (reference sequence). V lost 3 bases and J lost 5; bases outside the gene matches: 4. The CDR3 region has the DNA TGTGCCAGCAGCTTTCGGACAGGGGAATATGGCTACACCTTC. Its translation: CASSFRTGEYGYTF.

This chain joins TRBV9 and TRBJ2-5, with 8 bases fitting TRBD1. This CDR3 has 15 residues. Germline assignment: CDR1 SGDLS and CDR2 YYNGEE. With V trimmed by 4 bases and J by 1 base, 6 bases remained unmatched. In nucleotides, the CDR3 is TGTGCCAGCAGCACCCTCGGACAGGGCCAAGAGACCCAGTACTTC. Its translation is CASSTLGQGQETQYF. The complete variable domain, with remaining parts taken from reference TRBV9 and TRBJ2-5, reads DSGVTQTPKHLITATGQRVTLRCSPRSGDLSVYWYQQSLDQGLQFLIQYYNGEERAKGNILERFSAQQFPDLHSELNLSSLELGDSALYFCASSTLGQGQETQYFGPGTRLLVL.

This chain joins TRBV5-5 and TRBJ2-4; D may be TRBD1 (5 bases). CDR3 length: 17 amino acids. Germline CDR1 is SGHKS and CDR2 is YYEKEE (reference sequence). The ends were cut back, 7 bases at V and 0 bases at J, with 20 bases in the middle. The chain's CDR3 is CASAGLARAEAKNIQYF. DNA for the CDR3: TGTGCCAGCGCCGGCCTTGCCAGGGCAGAAGCCAAAAACATTCAGTACTTC.

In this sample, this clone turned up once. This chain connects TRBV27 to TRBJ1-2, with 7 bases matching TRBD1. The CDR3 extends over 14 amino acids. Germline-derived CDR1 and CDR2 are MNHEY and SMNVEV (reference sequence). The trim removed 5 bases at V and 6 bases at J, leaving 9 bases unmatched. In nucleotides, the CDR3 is TGTGCCAGCAGTCCCCGGCGGACAGGTAATGGCTACACCTTC. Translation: CASSPRRTGNGYTF.

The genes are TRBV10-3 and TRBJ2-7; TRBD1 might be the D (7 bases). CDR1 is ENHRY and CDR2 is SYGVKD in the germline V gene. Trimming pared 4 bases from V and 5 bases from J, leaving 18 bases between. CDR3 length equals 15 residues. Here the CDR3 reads CAISVSRGTANEQYF. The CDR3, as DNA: TGTGCCATCAGTGTCTCTCGCGGGACAGCGAACGAGCAGTACTTC.

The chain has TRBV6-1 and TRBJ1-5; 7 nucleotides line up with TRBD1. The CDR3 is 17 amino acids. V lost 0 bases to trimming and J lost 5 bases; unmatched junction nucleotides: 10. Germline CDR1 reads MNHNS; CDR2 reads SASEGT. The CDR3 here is CASSEALGTDWDQPQHF. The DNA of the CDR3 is TGTGCCAGCAGTGAAGCGCTTGGGACAGATTGGGATCAGCCCCAGCATTTT.

The CDR3 protein is CAIRGGVLQETQYF. In DNA, the CDR3 is TGTGCCATCAGGGGAGGGGTTCTCCAAGAGACCCAGTACTTC. The chain carries TRBV10-3 and TRBJ2-5; 7 bases are a match to TRBD2. Trimming took 6 bases from V and 1 from J; bases not matched to a gene: 5. CDR3 size: 14 residues. Germline loops: CDR1 ENHRY, CDR2 SYGVKD.

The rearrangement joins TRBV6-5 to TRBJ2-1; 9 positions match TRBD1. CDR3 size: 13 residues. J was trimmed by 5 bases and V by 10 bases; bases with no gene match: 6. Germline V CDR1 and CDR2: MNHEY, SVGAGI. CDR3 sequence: CATRTGANNEQFF. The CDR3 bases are TGTGCCACTCGGACAGGGGCGAACAATGAGCAGTTCTTC.

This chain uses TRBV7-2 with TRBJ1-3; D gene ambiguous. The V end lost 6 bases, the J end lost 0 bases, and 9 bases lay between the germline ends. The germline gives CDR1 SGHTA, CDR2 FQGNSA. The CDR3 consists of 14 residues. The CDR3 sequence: CASRRRNSGNTIYF. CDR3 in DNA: TGTGCCAGCAGGAGGAGGAACTCTGGAAACACCATATATTTT.

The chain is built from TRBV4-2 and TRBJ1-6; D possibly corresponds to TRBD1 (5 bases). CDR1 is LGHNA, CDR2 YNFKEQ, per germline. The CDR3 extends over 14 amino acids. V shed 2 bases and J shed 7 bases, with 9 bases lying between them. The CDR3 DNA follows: TGTGCCAGCAGCCAACCCGGGGGGAATTCACCCCTCCACTTT. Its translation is CASSQPGGNSPLHF.

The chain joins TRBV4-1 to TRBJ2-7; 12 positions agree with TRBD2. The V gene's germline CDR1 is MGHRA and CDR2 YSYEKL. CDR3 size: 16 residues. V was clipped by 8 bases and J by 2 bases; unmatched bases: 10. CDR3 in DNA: TGCGCCAGCTCACCCTGGACTAGCGGGGAAACCTACGAGCAGTACTTC. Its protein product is CASSPWTSGETYEQYF.